The 20 T cell receptor beta chains listed next were all sequenced from one sample in a study of identical twins. TCRdb recomputed calls from the 5' RACE reads with MiXCR, one row per CDR3 protein. The data contain 470,000 or so distinct CDR3 sequences, approximately 24% of them singletons. A further study also used this sample, focusing on T cells expressing NK-cell markers.

The specimen was CD4+ T cells sorted from blood. These receptors came from a woman between 18 and 30 years old in good health.

The V call is TRBV6-1, the J call TRBJ1-1; TRBD1 matches 10 bases. V gave up 8 bases and J gave up 5 bases; unmatched junction bases: 8. The CDR3 sequence is 14 residues long. Germline V gene data show CDR1 as MNHNS and CDR2 as SASEGT. The CDR3 reads CASRTGGGWTEAFF. The CDR3 coding sequence is TGTGCCAGCCGGACAGGGGGGGGATGGACTGAAGCTTTCTTT.

This chain joins TRBV3-1 and TRBJ2-3, with TRBD2 as a possible D gene (5 bases). The germline V and J ends were trimmed by 3 bases and 0 bases, with 10 bases remaining between them. The germline gives CDR1 LGHDT, CDR2 YNNKEL (reference sequence). This CDR3 spans 15 amino acids. DNA of the CDR3: TGTGCCAGCAGCCAGGACTTAACTAGCACAGATACGCAGTATTTT. This sequence encodes CASSQDLTSTDTQYF.

In the case of this clonotype: A read error may account for a junction end that differs from germline. This rearrangement joins TRBV4-1 to TRBJ2-2, with TRBD2 as a possible D gene (6 bases). The CDR3 contains 19 residues. Per germline, CDR1 MGHRA and CDR2 YSYEKL. In DNA, the CDR3 is TGTGCCAGCAGGCCCGGACTACCGGGACCGTATATGTACACCGGGGAGCTGTTTTTT. It encodes CASRPGLPGPYMYTGELFF.

This clonotype was counted a single time. V and J are TRBV12-3 or TRBV12-4 and TRBJ1-5; 11 bases fit TRBD1. The CDR3 is 15 residues long. V shed 9 bases, J shed 3 bases, and the junction held 7 bases outside the gene matches. The CDR3, as DNA: TGTGCCAGTTTGAGGGACAGGGGGAACAATCAGCCCCAGCATTTT. Its protein is CASLRDRGNNQPQHF.

The J gene is TRBJ2-3, the V gene TRBV29-1; the match to TRBD2 covers 7 bases. Germline-derived CDR1 and CDR2 are SQVTM and ANQGSEA. The V gene end was trimmed by 7 bases and the J gene end by 4 bases; junction bases not matched to a gene: 2. CDR3 length: 11 residues. CDR3 nucleotide sequence: TGCAGCGGCCTAGCGGCAGATACGCAGTATTTT. Translating gives CSGLAADTQYF.

This clonotype was recorded many times. The V and J genes are TRBV5-1 and TRBJ1-2; D ambiguous. CDR1 is SGHRS and CDR2 is YFSETQ in the germline V gene. The germline V and J ends were trimmed by 0 bases and 3 bases, with 6 bases remaining between them. The CDR3 loop spans 13 amino acids. The CDR3 bases are TGCGCCAGCAGCTTGGACAGCTACTATGGCTACACCTTC. Its protein is CASSLDSYYGYTF.

This clonotype was detected many times. The gene calls are TRBV6-5 and TRBJ2-3; no clear D gene. The V and J ends lost 5 bases and 5 bases respectively, with 8 bases between them. The V gene's germline CDR1 is MNHEY and CDR2 SVGAGI. The CDR3 spans 12 residues. CDR3 nucleotide sequence: TGTGCCAGCAGTCAAATGGGAGATACGCAGTATTTT. Protein sequence: CASSQMGDTQYF.

In its sample, this clonotype was seen many times. One end of the junction does not line up with germline, which may come from a read error. The J gene is TRBJ1-5, the V gene TRBV7-8; D is uncertain. The CDR3 length is 14 residues. Germline V gives CDR1 SGHVS, CDR2 FQNEAQ. The CDR3 loop reads CASRLGAQNQPQHF. The CDR3 DNA reads TGTGCCAGCAGGTTAGGAGCCCAGAATCAGCCCCAGCATTTT.

The chain carries TRBV7-2 and TRBJ2-7, with TRBD2 matching 9 bases. CDR3 length: 16 residues. The germline gives CDR1 SGHTA, CDR2 FQGNSA. J lost 7 bases, V lost 3 bases, and 13 bases had no gene match. The CDR3 DNA follows: TGTGCCAGCAGCTTGCGGGTAGTAGCGGGAGTGAGGGAGCAGTACTTC. It codes for CASSLRVVAGVREQYF.

This clonotype was detected a few times. This rearrangement joins TRBV6-5 to TRBJ1-1; no definite D call. The germline V and J ends were trimmed by 5 bases and 1 base, with 14 bases remaining between them. The germline CDR1 and CDR2 sequences are MNHEY and SVGAGI. The CDR3 is 15 amino acids. The CDR3 nucleotides are TGTGCCAGCAGTGCCTCGAGACGCCAGAACACTGAAGCTTTCTTT. This sequence encodes CASSASRRQNTEAFF.

The chain employs TRBV20-1 and TRBJ1-2; no definite D call. CDR3 length: 15 amino acids. The V end was cut by 2 bases, the J end by 4 bases, with 17 bases between. Germline-derived CDR1 and CDR2 are DFQATT and SNEGSKA (reference sequence). The CDR3 nucleotides are TGCAGTGCTAGACCCCCTCCGGAGGGTCCCTATGGCTACACCTTC. Protein sequence: CSARPPPEGPYGYTF.

The chain is built from TRBV12-3 or TRBV12-4 and TRBJ2-1; D gene ambiguous. The CDR3 totals 17 residues. Trimming cost V 2 bases and J 6 bases, with 20 bases left between them. CDR3 sequence (DNA): TGTGCCAGCAGTTTACCCACTCCGGGTCACATGCTCAATGAGCAGTTCTTC. Translating gives CASSLPTPGHMLNEQFF.

This clonotype was seen a few times. The chain employs TRBV12-3 or TRBV12-4 and TRBJ2-1, with 7 bases identical to TRBD1. This CDR3 is 16 amino acids long. V lost 3 bases and J lost 7; bases outside the gene matches: 12. For the CDR3, the DNA is TGTGCCAGCAGTTTGGGGGACAGTAGGTCCCCAAATGAGCAGTTCTTC. As protein: CASSLGDSRSPNEQFF.

The genes are TRBV5-4 and TRBJ2-5; 7 nucleotides align to TRBD1. This CDR3 spans 14 amino acids. The V segment lost 4 bases and the J segment 2 bases; nucleotides outside the gene matches: 5. From germline, CDR1 is SGHNT and CDR2 YYREEE (reference sequence). The CDR3 coding sequence is TGTGCCAGCAGCGGGGGACAGCTACAAGAGACCCAGTACTTC. Protein: CASSGGQLQETQYF.

This clonotype was detected only a few times. The chain joins TRBV7-9 to TRBJ1-1; D uncertain. The V gene's germline CDR1 is SEHNR and CDR2 FQNEAQ (reference sequence). This CDR3 is 15 amino acids long. V was trimmed by 2 bases and J by 2 bases, leaving 12 bases between them. CDR3: CASSLFTALNTEAFF. In nucleotides, the CDR3 is TGTGCCAGCAGCTTATTTACGGCTCTCAACACTGAAGCTTTCTTT.

This clonotype was recorded a few times. The chain has TRBV4-3 and TRBJ2-2; D is ambiguous. CDR1 and CDR2 (germline): LGHNA, YSLEER. Between the trimmed V and J ends, which lost 3 bases and 3 bases, there was a span of 8 bases. The CDR3 extends over 14 amino acids. The CDR3 DNA follows: TGCGCCAGCAGCCACATCCCGGACACCGGGGAGCTGTTTTTT. Protein sequence: CASSHIPDTGELFF.

This clonotype was found many times. The chain recombines TRBV12-3 or TRBV12-4 with TRBJ1-3; the D is unclear. The CDR3 consists of 12 residues. V lost 3 bases and J 5 bases, leaving 5 bases between the germline ends. Written as DNA, the CDR3 is TGTGCCAGCAGTTTTGGAAGAAACACCATATATTTT. Protein sequence: CASSFGRNTIYF.

The V gene is TRBV19, the J gene TRBJ2-3; D may be TRBD2 (5 bases). The CDR3 consists of 14 residues. V was trimmed by 6 bases and J by 1 base, leaving 11 bases between them. Germline lookup yields CDR1 LNHDA and CDR2 SQIVND (reference sequence). The CDR3 is CASRRETGTDTQYF. In nucleotides, the CDR3 is TGTGCCAGTAGGAGGGAAACGGGCACAGATACGCAGTATTTT.

The genes are TRBV2 and TRBJ2-3; 7 positions agree with TRBD2. This CDR3 is built from 15 residues. In germline, CDR1 is SNHLY, CDR2 FYNNEI. Trimming at V came to 8 bases and at J to 3 bases, leaving 11 bases not matched to a gene. This CDR3 is CASLSRREWTDTQYF. The CDR3 DNA follows: TGTGCCAGCCTCAGCCGGCGGGAGTGGACAGATACGCAGTATTTT.

The J gene is TRBJ1-2, the V gene TRBV2; D uncertain. CDR1 and CDR2 from the germline V gene are SNHLY and FYNNEI. The CDR3 loop spans 14 amino acids. Between the trimmed V and J ends, which lost 1 base and 3 bases, there was a span of 9 bases. This chain's CDR3 is CASSEVRVDYGYTF. For the CDR3, the DNA is TGTGCCAGCAGTGAAGTACGGGTTGACTATGGCTACACCTTC. Filled out from reference TRBV2 and TRBJ1-2, the complete variable domain reads EPEVTQTPSHQVTQMGQEVILRCVPISNHLYFYWYRQILGQKVEFLVSFYNNEISEKSEIFDDQFSVERPDGSNFTLKIRSTKLEDSAMYFCASSEVRVDYGYTFGSGTRLTVV.